This T cell receptor (beta chain) comes out of a study of blood T cell repertoires in COVID-19. Authors' processing steps: Using reference gene primer amplification, nucleated cell counts were estimated. Profiled with immunoSEQ multiplex PCR; TCRdb holds only in-frame clones, not every one. V, J and clone size were drawn from that table, and D and trimming were deduced from the DNA. In the table there are 100,000 or so clones, around 86% of which are singletons. Germline CDR1 reads LGHDT; CDR2 reads YNNKEL (reference sequence). CDR3 length equals 16 residues. After removal of 4 bases from V and 7 bases from J, the junction contained 9 bases not matched to a gene.

Material for sequencing was peripheral blood. This chain links TRBV3-1 (or the pseudogene TRBV3-2) with TRBJ1-6; 8 nucleotides agree with TRBD1. The sequence came from a man over 45 with acute or convalescent COVID-19. In nucleotides, the CDR3 is TGTGCCAGCAGCCGGACCGGGACAGGTGAGAATTCACCCCTCCACTTT. Its translation is CASSRTGTGENSPLHF.